This T cell receptor (beta chain) derives from a study of blood T cell repertoires in COVID-19. In the study overall: Samples representing acute and convalescent COVID-19 were sourced from the United States, Italy and Spain. T cells, B-cell-depleted T cells, or PBMCs supplied cDNA or gDNA.

Between the trimmed V and J ends, which lost 3 bases and 4 bases, there was a span of 8 bases. CDR3 length equals 13 residues. Germline V gene data show CDR1 as KGHDR and CDR2 as SFDVKD. Authors' methods: Amplification of reference gene primers was used by the study to estimate nucleated cell counts. Some clones are missing from TCRdb's copy, which holds only in-frame ones; the method was immunoSEQ multiplex PCR. For V, J and clone size, that table is used; D and trimming come from the DNA. The sample contains tens of thousands of clones, 75% to 90% of which appear only once. The chain joins TRBV24-1 to TRBJ1-1; perhaps TRBD1 as D (6 bases). Sequencing input: peripheral blood. This receptor was taken from a woman between 70 and 85 years old with acute or convalescent COVID-19. This CDR3 reads CATSDRGGTEAFF. The CDR3 nucleotides are TGTGCCACCAGTGATCGAGGGGGCACTGAAGCTTTCTTT.